The 8 T cell receptor beta chains listed next were all sequenced from one sample in a study of vaccination effects on CD4 cells after COVID-19. No antigen has been identified for these receptors. Libraries were prepared by immunoSEQ multiplex PCR; TCRdb keeps only in-frame clonotypes and omits some of them. The table shows about 70,000 clones, with 60% to 75% occurring only once. Sequencing was preceded by expansion of antigen-specific CD4+ T cells with viral peptide pools in the ViraFEST assay. Having been cultured for about ten days, the cells underwent CD4+ T cell isolation. The individual was infected with SARS-CoV-2 between March and December 2020, as confirmed by PCR. Sample: CD4+ T cells from PBMCs cultured with HIV peptides, taken before COVID-19 vaccination. Indicated subset: HIV-1 Nef peptide pool negative control/reference culture. The receptors were gathered from a human donor who had a prior SARS-CoV-2 infection.

The rearrangement uses TRBV18 and TRBJ2-7; tentatively, D is TRBD1 (6 bases). The CDR3 extends over 14 amino acids. V was clipped by 0 bases and J by 9 bases, with 15 bases between them. Germline CDR1 is KGHSH and CDR2 is LQKENI. Here the CDR3 DNA reads TGTGCCAGCTCACCACCGACCCGGACAGTCGGGCAGTACTTC. As protein: CASSPPTRTVGQYF.

V usage is TRBV2 and J usage is TRBJ1-2, with D possibly matching TRBD1 (6 bases). V lost 2 bases to trimming and J lost 4 bases, with 17 bases between them. Germline V gene data show CDR1 as SNHLY and CDR2 as FYNNEI. CDR3 length: 16 amino acids. This CDR3 is CASSEMGGGDAYGYTF. For the CDR3, the DNA is TGTGCCAGCAGTGAAATGGGAGGGGGGGACGCCTATGGCTACACCTTC.

About this clone: The sample contains more than one DNA sequence encoding this CDR3. This chain uses TRBV5-1 with TRBJ2-3; 13 bases map to TRBD2. The length of the CDR3 is 16 residues. Germline loops: CDR1 SGHRS, CDR2 YFSETQ. V was pared by 2 bases and J by 1 base, with 1 base of the junction left unmatched. The CDR3 reads CASSLGTSGGTDTQYF. In nucleotides, the CDR3 is TGCGCCAGCAGCTTAGGGACTAGCGGGGGCACAGATACGCAGTATTTT.

This clone was observed a handful of times. V gene TRBV6-6 combines with J gene TRBJ1-4, with 9 bases that match TRBD1. Looked up from germline, CDR1 is MNHNY and CDR2 is SVGAGI (reference sequence). The J segment lost 3 bases and the V segment lost 5 bases, leaving 7 bases of the junction unmatched. This CDR3 spans 16 amino acids. CDR3 sequence (DNA): TGTGCCAGCAGTGCGGGACAGGGTGCGGCTAATGAAAAACTGTTTTTT. Translation: CASSAGQGAANEKLFF.

In nucleotides, the CDR3 is TGTGCCAGCAGCTTAGCGGTTTTGTCGGGGGAGACCCAGTACTTC. Translation gives CASSLAVLSGETQYF. This sequence joins TRBV7-6 and TRBJ2-5, with D possibly matching TRBD2 (5 bases). The CDR3 is made up of 15 amino acids. Trimming removed 0 bases from V and 5 bases from J, with 13 bases in between. CDR1 is SGHVS and CDR2 is FNYEAQ in the germline V gene.

V is TRBV5-5 and J is TRBJ2-2; D is possibly TRBD1 (6 bases). This CDR3 has 16 residues. The V and J ends lost 0 bases and 4 bases respectively, with 13 bases between them. Per the germline V gene, CDR1 is SGHKS and CDR2 is YYEKEE (reference sequence). The CDR3 DNA reads as TGTGCCAGCAGCTTGGACAGGGCGAGGGCCACCGGGGAGCTGTTTTTT. Amino acid sequence: CASSLDRARATGELFF. Full variable domain (missing parts from reference TRBV5-5 and TRBJ2-2): DAGVTQSPTHLIKTRGQQVTLRCSPISGHKSVSWYQQVLGQGPQFIFQYYEKEERGRGNFPDRFSARQFPNYSSELNVNALLLGDSALYLCASSLDRARATGELFFGEGSRLTVL.

The rearrangement joins TRBV6-1 to TRBJ2-6, with no clear D. From germline, CDR1 is MNHNS and CDR2 SASEGT. CDR3 size: 17 residues. The V gene lost 0 bases and the J gene lost 1 base, with 10 bases spanning the gap. CDR3 sequence reads: CASSEALFQSGANVLTF. The CDR3 nucleotides are TGTGCCAGCAGTGAAGCGCTTTTCCAATCTGGGGCCAACGTCCTGACTTTC.

V and J are TRBV6-1 and TRBJ1-2; no clear D gene. CDR3 length equals 13 residues. Germline V gene sequence: CDR1 MNHNS, CDR2 SASEGT. V shed 2 bases and J shed 4 bases, with 8 bases lying between them. The CDR3 loop reads CASSERAVYGYTF. CDR3 DNA sequence: TGTGCCAGCAGTGAACGGGCAGTCTATGGCTACACCTTC.